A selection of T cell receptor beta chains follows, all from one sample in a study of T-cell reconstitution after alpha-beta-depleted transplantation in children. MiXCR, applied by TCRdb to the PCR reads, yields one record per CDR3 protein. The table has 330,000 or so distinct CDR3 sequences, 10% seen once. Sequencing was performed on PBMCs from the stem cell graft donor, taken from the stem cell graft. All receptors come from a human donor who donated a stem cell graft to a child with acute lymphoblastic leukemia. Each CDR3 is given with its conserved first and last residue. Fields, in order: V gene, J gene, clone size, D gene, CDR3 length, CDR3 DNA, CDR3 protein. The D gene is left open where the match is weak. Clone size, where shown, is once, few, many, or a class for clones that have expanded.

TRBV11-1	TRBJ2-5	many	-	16	TGTGCCAGCAGCGGAGCGGGACACCTGGGAGGAGAGACCCAGTACTTC	CASSGAGHLGGETQYF
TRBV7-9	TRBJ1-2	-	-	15	TGTGCCAGCAGCTTAGACAGGGCAGAGTGGAGCGGCTACACCTTC	CASSLDRAEWSGYTF
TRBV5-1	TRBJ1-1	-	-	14	TGCGCCAGCAGCAGCTCAGGGGAGGCCACTGAAGCTTTCTTT	CASSSSGEATEAFF
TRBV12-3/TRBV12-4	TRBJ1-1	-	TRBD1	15	TGTGCCAGCAGTTTCGGACAGGGGGGGAACACTGAAGCTTTCTTT	CASSFGQGGNTEAFF
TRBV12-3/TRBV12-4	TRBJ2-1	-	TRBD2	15	TGTGCCAGCAGCCAAGGCGAGCGGGAGGGGGGTGAGCAGTTCTTC	CASSQGEREGGEQFF
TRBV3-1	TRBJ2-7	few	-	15	TGTGCCAGCAGCCAGAACAGGGAACTAGTCTACGAGCAGTACTTC	CASSQNRELVYEQYF
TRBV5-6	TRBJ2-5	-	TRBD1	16	TGTGCCAGCAGCTTGGTGCCGGGACAGGGCTCAGAGACCCAGTACTTC	CASSLVPGQGSETQYF
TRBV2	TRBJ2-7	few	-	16	TGTGCCAGCAGTGTAGATCCTGAGGGACCGACTCCCGAGCAGTACTTC	CASSVDPEGPTPEQYF
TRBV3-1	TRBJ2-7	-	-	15	TGTGCCAGCACCTCAGCGGCGAGCGGAGGAGGCGAGCAGTACTTC	CASTSAASGGGEQYF
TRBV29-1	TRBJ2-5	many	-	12	TGCAGCGCCGGGTACCCCCGGGAGACCCAGTACTTC	CSAGYPRETQYF
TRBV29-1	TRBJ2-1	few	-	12	TGCAGCGTTGCCCTAGGTGGCAATGAGCAGTTCTTC	CSVALGGNEQFF
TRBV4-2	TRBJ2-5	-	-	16	TGTGCCAGCAGCCAGGGTCCCGGAGGGGCCCAAGAGACCCAGTACTTC	CASSQGPGGAQETQYF
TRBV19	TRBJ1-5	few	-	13	TGTGCCAGTAGTGTCTCAAGGGATCAGCCCCAGCATTTT	CASSVSRDQPQHF
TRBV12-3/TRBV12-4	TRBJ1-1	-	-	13	TGTGCCAGCAGCCCGAAAAGGGGCACTGAAGCTTTCTTT	CASSPKRGTEAFF
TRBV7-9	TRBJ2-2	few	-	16	TGTGCCACCCAATGGGACTCCGCCCCCAACACCGGGGAGCTGTTTTTT	CATQWDSAPNTGELFF
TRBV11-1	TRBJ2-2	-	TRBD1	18	TGTGCCAGCAGCTTGCCGCCGGGACAGGGGGCGAACACCGGGGAGCTGTTTTTT	CASSLPPGQGANTGELFF
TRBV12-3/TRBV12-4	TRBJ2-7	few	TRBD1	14	TGTGCCAGCAGTGGAGACAGGGCATACTCCGAGCAGTACTTC	CASSGDRAYSEQYF
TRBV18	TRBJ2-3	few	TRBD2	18	TGTGCCAGCTCACTTCGACTAGCGGGAACCGGTAGCACAGATACGCAGTATTTT	CASSLRLAGTGSTDTQYF
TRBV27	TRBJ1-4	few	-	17	TGTGCCAGCAGTTCCACCCCCGGGCCCCAGATTAATGAAAAACTGTTTTTT	CASSSTPGPQINEKLFF
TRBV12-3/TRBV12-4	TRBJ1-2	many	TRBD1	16	TGTGCCAGCAGTCTCCTCCTGGGACAGGGGCGAAATGGCTACACCTTC	CASSLLLGQGRNGYTF
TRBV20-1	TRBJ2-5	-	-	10	TGCAGTGCTAGAATGGAGACCCAGTACTTC	CSARMETQYF
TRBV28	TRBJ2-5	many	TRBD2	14	TGTGCCAGCAGCCCCGGGGGGGGCCAAGAGACCCAGTACTTC	CASSPGGGQETQYF
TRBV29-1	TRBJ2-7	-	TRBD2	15	TGCAGCGTTGAAGGGCTAGCGGGAGGTAACGACGAGCAGTACTTC	CSVEGLAGGNDEQYF
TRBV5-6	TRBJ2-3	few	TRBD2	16	TGTGCCAGCAGCTTTCGACTAGCGGGGAGCACAGATACGCAGTATTTT	CASSFRLAGSTDTQYF
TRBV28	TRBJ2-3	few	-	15	TGTGCCAGCACCCAAAACAGGGCTTTCACAGATACGCAGTATTTT	CASTQNRAFTDTQYF
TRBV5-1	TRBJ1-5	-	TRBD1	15	TGCGCCAGCAGCGGCGGGACAGGGGGGGAACAGCCCCAGCATTTT	CASSGGTGGEQPQHF
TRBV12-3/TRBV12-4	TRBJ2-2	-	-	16	TGTGCCAGCAGTTTAGCGGGTAGCGGGAACACCGGGGAGCTGTTTTTT	CASSLAGSGNTGELFF
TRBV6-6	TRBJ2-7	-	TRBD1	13	TGTGCCAGCACCCGCCGGGACAGGGACGAGCAGTACTTC	CASTRRDRDEQYF
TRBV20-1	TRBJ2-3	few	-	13	TGCAGTGCTAGACGGGACCAGGTGGATACGCAGTATTTT	CSARRDQVDTQYF
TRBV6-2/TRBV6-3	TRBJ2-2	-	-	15	TGTGCCAGCAGTTACCGCATACTAGTGTTGGGGGAGCTGTTTTTT	CASSYRILVLGELFF
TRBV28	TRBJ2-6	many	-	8	TGTGTGGCCAACGTCCTGACTTTC	CVANVLTF
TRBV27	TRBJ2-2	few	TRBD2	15	TGTGCCAGCAGGTGGACTAGCGGTAACACCGGGGAGCTGTTTTTT	CASRWTSGNTGELFF